The 28 T cell receptor beta chains listed next were all sequenced from one sample in a study of control samples from healthy donors and cancer patients. Data came from immunoSEQ multiplex PCR; TCRdb stores just in-frame clones and leaves some out. The table includes 100,000 to 150,000 clones, about 90% detected once. Sequencing was done on a sample of blood. The source is a man in his 60s in good health.

This rearrangement joins TRBV27 to TRBJ1-6; TRBD1 matches at 9 bases. The CDR3 consists of 15 residues. In germline, CDR1 is MNHEY, CDR2 SMNVEV (reference sequence). J gave up 10 bases and V 6 bases, and 10 bases lay outside the gene matches. As DNA, the CDR3 is TGTGCCAGCAGCCTTTCCGGGACAGGGAACTCACCCCTCCACTTT. Its translation is CASSLSGTGNSPLHF.

The chain recombines TRBV19 with TRBJ1-6; 9 bases map to TRBD1. Germline V CDR1 and CDR2: LNHDA, SQIVND (reference sequence). The CDR3 has 13 amino acids. Unmatched junction bases numbered 3, after V lost 6 bases and J lost 9 bases. DNA of the CDR3: TGTGCCAGTAGGGGACAGGGTGGTTCACCCCTCCACTTT. Protein: CASRGQGGSPLHF.

This clone was found a few times. The chain couples TRBV7-3 to TRBJ1-6; no clear D. V was pared by 5 bases and J by 6 bases, with 8 bases between. The CDR3 is made up of 13 amino acids. The germline gives CDR1 SGHTA, CDR2 FQGTGA. For the CDR3, the DNA is TGTGCCAGCAGCCAAGGACCTAATTCACCCCTCCACTTT. Encoded protein: CASSQGPNSPLHF.

The chain links TRBV27 to TRBJ1-6, with D possibly being TRBD1 (5 bases). The CDR3 has 15 residues. CDR1 is MNHEY, CDR2 SMNVEV, per germline (reference sequence). Trimming pared 6 bases from V and 6 bases from J, leaving 15 bases between. The CDR3 reads CASRQGSRFNSPLHF. CDR3 bases: TGTGCCAGCAGGCAGGGTAGTCGGTTTAATTCACCCCTCCACTTT.

V is TRBV6-5 and J is TRBJ1-1; no firm D call. With 2 bases removed from V and 5 bases from J, the gap between germline ends came to 18 bases. Germline V gene lookup returns CDR1 MNHEY and CDR2 SVGAGI. This CDR3 region has 16 residues. CDR3 sequence (DNA): TGTGCCAGCAGTTACGACGAGAGCGTCCGATCAACTGAAGCTTTCTTT. It yields the protein CASSYDESVRSTEAFF.

This clone has more than one count but fewer than ten. The V and J genes are TRBV19 and TRBJ1-5; D is ambiguous. Trimming shortened V by 1 base and J by 1 base, and 5 bases separated the two germline ends. Germline V lookup: CDR1 LNHDA, CDR2 SQIVND (reference sequence). The CDR3 consists of 14 residues. CDR3: CASSIGASNQPQHF. For the CDR3, the DNA is TGTGCCAGTAGTATAGGGGCCAGCAATCAGCCCCAGCATTTT.

The table lists this clone with a count of one. The V gene is TRBV2, the J gene TRBJ1-6; 7 nucleotides match TRBD1. V was pared by 6 bases and J by 7 bases, with 9 bases of the junction left unmatched. The CDR3 extends over 15 amino acids. Germline-derived CDR1 and CDR2 are SNHLY and FYNNEI. The CDR3 is CASRGVEGGNSPLHF. DNA for the CDR3: TGTGCCAGCAGGGGGGTTGAAGGGGGCAATTCACCCCTCCACTTT.

This chain uses TRBV28 with TRBJ1-4; D is perhaps TRBD1 (6 bases). This CDR3 spans 16 amino acids. V shed 2 bases and J shed 3 bases, with 13 bases lying between them. Germline values: CDR1 MDHEN, CDR2 SYDVKM. Here the CDR3 DNA reads TGTGCCAGCAGTTTACCCCTAGCAGGGGCTAATGAAAAACTGTTTTTT. This gives the protein CASSLPLAGANEKLFF.

The genes are TRBV7-2 and TRBJ2-3; 9 bases fit TRBD2. CDR1 is SGHTA, CDR2 FQGNSA, per germline. J lost 2 bases, V lost 2 bases, and 2 bases had no gene match. This CDR3 contains 15 residues. The CDR3 DNA reads as TGTGCCAGCAGCTTATCGGGACTAGCCACAGATACGCAGTATTTT. Its protein product is CASSLSGLATDTQYF.

V usage is TRBV3-1 (or the pseudogene TRBV3-2) and J usage is TRBJ2-7, with a possible D match to TRBD1 (5 bases). Between the trimmed V and J ends, which lost 1 base and 12 bases, there was a span of 13 bases. The length of the CDR3 is 12 residues. The germline V gene encodes CDR1 LGHDT and CDR2 YNNKEL (reference sequence). CDR3 coding DNA: TGTGCCAGCAGCCAAGGGACACGGCCTCTGTACTTC. This gives the protein CASSQGTRPLYF.

This clone was found a few times. The CDR3 here is CASSFWVSNTEAFF. The CDR3 DNA reads TGTGCCAGCAGTTTTTGGGTCTCGAACACTGAAGCTTTCTTT. The V and J genes are TRBV28 and TRBJ1-1; D unresolved. CDR3 size: 14 residues. CDR1 MDHEN and CDR2 SYDVKM come from the germline V gene. V lost 3 bases and J lost 1, with 9 bases in between.

The V gene is TRBV15, the J gene TRBJ2-2; a possible D gene is TRBD2 (5 bases). Deletions cut 4 bases from V and 7 bases from J, with 16 bases between. Germline CDR1 and CDR2: LNHNV and YYDKDF (reference sequence). The CDR3 has 15 amino acids. The CDR3 region is CATSTGLAGGGELFF. The CDR3 nucleotides are TGTGCCACCAGCACGGGCCTAGCTGGCGGCGGGGAGCTGTTTTTT.

The genes are TRBV14 and TRBJ2-7; 9 bases map to TRBD2. CDR3 length: 14 amino acids. V dropped 0 bases and J dropped 6; count of bases not matched to a gene: 3. CDR1 and CDR2 from the germline V gene are SGHDN and FVKESK. CDR3 loop: CASSQDWRGGEQYF. The CDR3 DNA reads as TGTGCCAGCAGCCAAGATTGGCGGGGGGGCGAGCAGTACTTC.

This chain uses TRBV7-3 with TRBJ2-3; 8 bases are shared with TRBD2. Germline CDR1 reads SGHTA; CDR2 reads FQGTGA. This CDR3 is built from 15 residues. Trimming at V came to 5 bases and at J to 2 bases, leaving 6 bases not matched to a gene. CDR3 amino acids: CASSPLAGHTDTQYF. CDR3 DNA sequence: TGTGCCAGCAGCCCCTTAGCGGGACACACAGATACGCAGTATTTT.

The rearrangement joins TRBV15 to TRBJ2-5; 12 nucleotides match TRBD1. The length of the CDR3 is 21 residues. Germline values: CDR1 LNHNV, CDR2 YYDKDF (reference sequence). J was trimmed by 6 bases and V by 1 base; bases with no gene match: 21. The CDR3 DNA reads TGTGCCACCAGCAGAGGCAATGAACGGGACAGGGGGCTTCTTCCCCCAAAGACCCAGTACTTC. Translation: CATSRGNERDRGLLPPKTQYF.

This chain connects TRBV25-1 to TRBJ2-1, with 8 positions matching TRBD1. J gave up 0 bases and V 3 bases, and 10 bases lay outside the gene matches. This CDR3 is 18 amino acids long. Germline V CDR1 and CDR2: MGHDK, SYGVNS. CDR3 DNA sequence: TGTGCCAGCAGTGACTTCTCCCTAGGGACAGGCTCCTACAATGAGCAGTTCTTC. This encodes CASSDFSLGTGSYNEQFF.

V gene TRBV27 combines with J gene TRBJ2-1; TRBD1 matches 9 bases. CDR1 MNHEY and CDR2 SMNVEV come from the germline V gene (reference sequence). This CDR3 spans 15 amino acids. V was pared by 5 bases and J by 6 bases, with 8 bases of the junction left unmatched. CDR3 residues: CASSLRTGVGNEQFF. In DNA form, the CDR3 reads TGTGCCAGCAGTCTTAGGACAGGGGTGGGCAATGAGCAGTTCTTC.

This chain uses TRBV10-3 with TRBJ1-6; a possible D gene is TRBD1 (6 bases). With 10 bases removed from V and 12 bases from J, the gap between germline ends came to 19 bases. The germline V gene encodes CDR1 ENHRY and CDR2 SYGVKD. The CDR3 length is 13 residues. CDR3 protein: CATLDQDSQPLHF. DNA for the CDR3: TGTGCCACACTGGACCAGGACAGTCAACCCCTCCACTTT.

The chain uses TRBV7-8 and TRBJ2-7, with 7 bases that match TRBD2. V dropped 7 bases and J dropped 1; count of bases not matched to a gene: 7. Germline lookup yields CDR1 SGHVS and CDR2 FQNEAQ. This CDR3 contains 14 residues. The DNA of the CDR3 is TGTGCCAGCAACCTACTAGCGTTTTCCTACGAGCAGTACTTC. It codes for CASNLLAFSYEQYF.

This rearrangement joins TRBV28 to TRBJ2-6; D assignment may be TRBD1 or TRBD2 (5 bases each). Germline values: CDR1 MDHEN, CDR2 SYDVKM. The CDR3 is 16 residues long. Trimming left V 4 bases short and J 4 bases short, with 14 bases between. The CDR3 nucleotides read TGTGCCAGCAGTTCACTGGGGGTTTACGGGGCCAACGTCCTGACTTTC. This translates into CASSSLGVYGANVLTF.

V gene TRBV19 combines with J gene TRBJ2-2, with D perhaps matching TRBD1 or TRBD2 (5 bases each). The CDR3 spans 13 residues. Trimming left V 5 bases short and J 3 bases short, with 7 bases between. Germline CDR1 LNHDA, CDR2 SQIVND (reference sequence). The CDR3 coding sequence is TGTGCCAGTAGTGAGGGGTACACCGGGGAGCTGTTTTTT. Protein: CASSEGYTGELFF.

This chain connects TRBV12-3 or TRBV12-4 to TRBJ2-7; unclear D gene. The CDR3 length is 12 residues. V was shortened by 8 bases and J by 1 base, with 9 bases between the two germline ends. The CDR3 nucleotides are TGTGCCAGCCGCTCCACTTCCTACGAGCAGTACTTC. Translated, it gives CASRSTSYEQYF.

V and J are TRBV2 and TRBJ1-1; 7 nucleotides agree with TRBD1. The CDR3 runs 14 residues. Germline CDR1 SNHLY, CDR2 FYNNEI. V shed 8 bases, J shed 2 bases, and the junction held 8 bases outside the gene matches. This CDR3 reads CASGGTALNTEAFF. CDR3 sequence (DNA): TGTGCCAGCGGAGGGACAGCGCTCAACACTGAAGCTTTCTTT.

The chain has TRBV5-1 and TRBJ1-1, with D hard to call. The CDR3 is made up of 14 amino acids. V lost 0 bases, J lost 1 base, and 7 bases lay in between. Germline V lookup: CDR1 SGHRS, CDR2 YFSETQ. CDR3 region: CASSLGSGNTEAFF. The DNA for the CDR3 is TGCGCCAGCAGCTTGGGTAGCGGGAACACTGAAGCTTTCTTT.

This clone was detected only once. This chain links TRBV28 with TRBJ2-2, with TRBD1 identical over 7 bases. V lost 9 bases to trimming and J lost 5 bases; unmatched junction nucleotides: 18. The CDR3 covers 17 residues. Per the germline V gene, CDR1 is MDHEN and CDR2 is SYDVKM. CDR3 nucleotides: TGTGCCAGTAAGCGTGACTCAGGGACAGTACTAACCGGGGAGCTGTTTTTT. Residues: CASKRDSGTVLTGELFF.

This clone appeared a few times. The chain links TRBV28 to TRBJ1-3; the D gene is possibly TRBD1 (5 bases). V dropped 5 bases and J dropped 0 bases, with 8 bases sitting between them. CDR1 is MDHEN and CDR2 is SYDVKM in the germline V gene. The length of the CDR3 is 14 residues. The CDR3 loop is CASSPGFSGNTIYF. The CDR3 DNA reads TGTGCCAGCAGTCCAGGGTTCTCTGGAAACACCATATATTTT. The full variable domain, with the rest looked up from reference TRBV28 and TRBJ1-3, is DVKVTQSSRYLVKRTGEKVFLECVQDMDHENMFWYRQDPGLGLRLIYFSYDVKMKEKGDIPEGYSVSREKKERFSLILESASTNQTSMYLCASSPGFSGNTIYFGEGSWLTVV.

The chain links TRBV12-3 or TRBV12-4 to TRBJ1-2; tentatively, D is TRBD1 (5 bases). This CDR3 comprises 13 residues. V lost 7 bases, J lost 4 bases, and 13 bases lay in between. CDR3 nucleotide sequence: TGTGCCAGCACGGGGGAAGAGACCTATGGCTACACCTTC. This encodes CASTGEETYGYTF.

This clone was seen a few times. The V gene is TRBV18, the J gene TRBJ2-1; 8 positions agree with TRBD1. With 3 bases clipped from V and 3 bases from J, the junction kept 4 bases outside the gene matches. The CDR3 is made up of 15 amino acids. Germline CDR1 reads KGHSH; CDR2 reads LQKENI. The CDR3 loop reads CASSPRTGSYNEQFF. CDR3 coding DNA: TGTGCCAGCTCACCGAGGACAGGGAGCTACAATGAGCAGTTCTTC. Looking up the rest from reference TRBV18 and TRBJ2-1 gives the full variable domain: NAGVMQNPRHLVRRRGQEARLRCSPMKGHSHVYWYRQLPEEGLKFMVYLQKENIIDESGMPKERFSAEFPKEGPSILRIQQVVRGDSAAYFCASSPRTGSYNEQFFGPGTRLTVL.